This entry concerns a single T cell receptor beta chain. Its antigen remains unidentified. These data originate in a study of T-cell memory formation after mild COVID-19. Whole-study findings and limits: Clones from the second wave (peaking day 37) had unconfirmed SARS-CoV-2 specificity. Several responding clones turned up in pre-infection memory, indicating that cross-reactive memory may have taken part.

This CDR3 comprises 17 residues. With 4 bases clipped from V and 2 bases from J, the junction kept 8 bases outside the gene matches. The V gene's germline CDR1 is LGHNA and CDR2 YSLEER. TCRdb analysed the 5' RACE reads with MiXCR anew, one entry per CDR3 protein. The table records 200,000 to 250,000 distinct CDR3 sequences, 9% to 10% of them present only once. The origin of this receptor is a young man who had mild COVID-19 (a few samples of this study predate the infection). Cell type and time point are not known. The V call is TRBV4-3, the J call TRBJ2-3; 11 bases are shared with TRBD1. The sample consisted of PBMCs or a T cell subset sorted from them (not recorded which). The CDR3: CASSLQGTGGFTDTQYF. The DNA of the CDR3 is TGCGCCAGCAGCCTACAGGGGACAGGGGGTTTCACAGATACGCAGTATTTT.